This TCR beta chain appears in the sequencing data of a study of cytomegalovirus exposure and HLA in healthy donors. Amplification used 60 Vbeta primers and 13 Jbeta primers. Only in-frame clones appear in the TCRdb table, and some are missing; sequencing was by immunoSEQ multiplex PCR. The sample holds about 110,000 clones, about 78% seen once. The V end lost 0 bases, the J end lost 5 bases, and 13 bases lay between the germline ends. Germline CDR1 SEHNR, CDR2 FQNEAQ (reference sequence). This CDR3 contains 15 residues. The sequence derives from a woman aged 40 to 50 in good health and CMV-seropositive. Sample: PBMCs. The chain has TRBV7-9 and TRBJ2-5; possible D gene TRBD1, 6 bases. The CDR3: CASSLALGAWETQYF. The CDR3 region has the DNA TGTGCCAGCAGCTTAGCCCTGGGGGCGTGGGAGACCCAGTACTTC. Full variable domain (missing parts from reference TRBV7-9 and TRBJ2-5): DTGVSQNPRHKITKRGQNVTFRCDPISEHNRLYWYRQTLGQGPEFLTYFQNEAQLEKSRLLSDRFSAERPKGSFSTLEIQRTEQGDSAMYLCASSLALGAWETQYFGPGTRLLVL.